This TCR beta chain was identified in a study of identical twins. The CDR3 consists of 18 residues. The J segment lost 6 bases and the V segment lost 3 bases, leaving 12 bases of the junction unmatched. Germline V gene sequence: CDR1 MGHDK, CDR2 SYGVNS. Study observations and caveats: Memory repertoires showed no such pattern, whereas abundant cord blood beta clonotypes carried fewer insertions.

A note on this clonotype: Its antigen is currently unknown.

Only healthy Caucasians were enrolled as donors. A single record per CDR3 protein comes from TCRdb applying MiXCR to the 5' RACE reads. The data show over 500,000 distinct CDR3 sequences, about 20% seen once. In addition, the sample was reused for a study of T cells expressing NK-cell markers. That work adds: Sequenced donors, eight in total, included seven who were HCMV-seropositive and one who was seronegative.

The TCR sequence derives from a woman aged 18-29 years in good health. The chain carries TRBV25-1 and TRBJ2-1, with 12 bases identical to TRBD2. Sequencing was carried out using CD4+ T cells sorted from blood. The DNA for the CDR3 is TGTGCCAGCAGTGACTCTTCCCAACTAGCGGGAGGAAGCAATGAGCAGTTCTTC. Its translation is CASSDSSQLAGGSNEQFF. Together with reference TRBV25-1 and TRBJ2-1, the CDR3 gives the full variable domain: EADIYQTPRYLVIGTGKKITLECSQTMGHDKMYWYQQDPGMELHLIHYSYGVNSTEKGDLSSESTVSRIRTEHFPLTLESARPSHTSQYLCASSDSSQLAGGSNEQFFGPGTRLTVL.